This T cell receptor beta chain is from a study of HIV-infected patients and healthy controls. V was shortened by 3 bases and J by 8 bases, with 15 bases between the two germline ends. The CDR3 covers 14 residues. Germline V lookup: CDR1 SGHRS, CDR2 YFSETQ. Alpha and beta constant-region primers primed reverse transcription of about 470 ng RNA. Alpha and beta chain libraries were made separately by chain-specific third strand synthesis with multiplexing indices. In TCRdb, the 5' RACE reads were re-called with MiXCR into one record per CDR3 protein. Of under 25,000 distinct CDR3 sequences listed, around 9.3% were seen once; the top ten hold approximately 2.5%. The table lists this clonotype with many counts. No cell fractionation was done, so the repertoire covers all unsorted peripheral blood T cells.

This chain connects TRBV5-1 to TRBJ2-1; D may be TRBD1 (6 bases). This TCR was sampled from an adult in good health. The sequencing sample was made of blood. The CDR3 loop is CASSSGTPGDEQFF. The CDR3 bases are TGCGCCAGCAGCTCCGGGACACCCGGGGATGAGCAGTTCTTC.